The clone carrying this T cell receptor (beta chain) showed up just once. Some clones are missing from TCRdb's copy, which holds only in-frame ones; the method was immunoSEQ multiplex PCR. The sample lists fewer than 85,000 clones; almost 95% were seen once. The sample belongs to a study of T cell changes during pregnancy in multiple sclerosis. Germline loops: CDR1 SGHDT, CDR2 YYEEEE. CDR3 length: 11 amino acids. Trimming stripped 2 bases from V and 6 bases from J, with 6 bases between. The TCR was taken from a female donor with multiple sclerosis, enrolled in a pregnancy study. The V and J genes are TRBV5-6 and TRBJ2-7; no firm D call. The material sequenced was peripheral blood, taken before pregnancy. Here the CDR3 DNA reads TGTGCCAGCAGCTTTGGCCTCGAGCAGTACTTC. It is translated as CASSFGLEQYF. Using reference TRBV5-6 and TRBJ2-7 for the parts outside the CDR3, the full variable domain is DAGVTQSPTHLIKTRGQQVTLRCSPKSGHDTVSWYQQALGQGPQFIFQYYEEEERQRGNFPDRFSGHQFPNYSSELNVNALLLGDSALYLCASSFGLEQYFGPGTRLTVT.